The 10 T cell receptor beta chains below were found in one sample sequenced in a study of blood T cell repertoires in COVID-19 (dated by TCRdb to the early 2020s). The library was built by means of the immunoSEQ multiplex PCR assay. The table was pulled from immuneACCESS by TCRdb, which kept in-frame rearrangements only. Such tables lose some clones; where checked, under half of the loss comes from unresolved V genes, and the rest has no known cause. For this sample there are about 100,000 clones; roughly 87% appear just once. 7% to 9% of the sample is taken by the ten largest. Sequencing was done on a sample of peripheral blood. The receptor set was obtained from a young man in a cohort sampled during active COVID-19.

This clone was seen a single time. V gene TRBV9 combines with J gene TRBJ2-3; TRBD2 agrees at 15 bases. CDR1 and CDR2 (germline): SGDLS, YYNGEE. CDR3 length equals 20 residues. With 2 bases clipped from V and 0 bases from J, the junction kept 10 bases outside the gene matches. CDR3 DNA sequence: TGTGCCAGCAGCGTCTCCTCCCGGACTAGCGGGGGGGCGAGCACAGATACGCAGTATTTT. It yields the protein CASSVSSRTSGGASTDTQYF. The whole variable domain, filled in from reference TRBV9 and TRBJ2-3, reads DSGVTQTPKHLITATGQRVTLRCSPRSGDLSVYWYQQSLDQGLQFLIQYYNGEERAKGNILERFSAQQFPDLHSELNLSSLELGDSALYFCASSVSSRTSGGASTDTQYFGPGTRLTVL.

This chain connects TRBV30 to TRBJ2-1; D remains unclear. Per germline, CDR1 GTSNPN and CDR2 SVGIG (reference sequence). The CDR3 is 14 residues long. The V end was cut by 0 bases, the J end by 7 bases, with 13 bases between. CDR3: CAWSVGQKANEQFF. The CDR3, as DNA: TGTGCCTGGAGTGTGGGTCAGAAAGCGAATGAGCAGTTCTTC.

The chain employs TRBV7-9 and TRBJ2-2, with TRBD1 matching 10 bases. The CDR3 is 17 amino acids. Germline CDR1 reads SEHNR; CDR2 reads FQNEAQ (reference sequence). The V and J ends lost 1 base and 5 bases, in that order; junction bases with no gene match: 7. The CDR3 sequence: CASSLGQGAIGTGELFF. The CDR3 DNA follows: TGTGCCAGCAGCTTAGGACAGGGGGCGATTGGGACCGGGGAGCTGTTTTTT.

J is TRBJ1-2 and V is TRBV18, with unresolved D. V lost 0 bases to trimming and J lost 11 bases, with 10 bases between them. This CDR3 has 12 amino acids. CDR1 KGHSH and CDR2 LQKENI come from the germline V gene. CDR3 in DNA: TGTGCCAGCTCACCACCCACTCGGTCATACACCTTC. This sequence encodes CASSPPTRSYTF.

J is TRBJ1-1 and V is TRBV29-1, with 10 bases lining up with TRBD1. The CDR3 spans 13 residues. J gave up 5 bases and V 7 bases, and 7 bases lay outside the gene matches. The germline gives CDR1 SQVTM, CDR2 ANQGSEA. As DNA, the CDR3 is TGCAGCGGCCGGGACAGGGGAGGTACTGAAGCTTTCTTT. As protein: CSGRDRGGTEAFF.

Only one count was recorded for this clone. The chain recombines TRBV6-2 or TRBV6-3 with TRBJ1-5; D is ambiguous. Trimming removed 0 bases from V and 5 bases from J, with 8 bases in between. The CDR3 is 14 amino acids. Germline loops: CDR1 MNHEY, CDR2 SVGEGT. CDR3 loop: CASSYSGMYQPQHF. DNA of the CDR3: TGTGCCAGCAGTTACTCCGGGATGTATCAGCCCCAGCATTTT.

This chain joins TRBV25-1 and TRBJ1-1; D is unresolved. The V end lost 2 bases, the J end lost 0 bases, and 10 bases lay between the germline ends. CDR1 MGHDK and CDR2 SYGVNS come from the germline V gene. The CDR3 contains 15 residues. Here the CDR3 reads CASSEPGGMNTEAFF. Here the CDR3 DNA reads TGTGCCAGCAGTGAACCGGGAGGGATGAACACTGAAGCTTTCTTT.

This chain links TRBV2 with TRBJ1-2; D not resolved. This CDR3 has 11 residues. Trimming removed 7 bases at V and 7 bases at J, with 10 bases between. Germline lookup yields CDR1 SNHLY and CDR2 FYNNEI. The CDR3: CASTQEVGYTF. The DNA of the CDR3 is TGTGCCAGCACTCAGGAGGTTGGCTACACCTTC.

The V call is TRBV6-1, the J call TRBJ2-3, with 9 bases identical to TRBD1. The ends lost 5 bases at V and 4 bases at J; junction bases unmatched: 4. CDR3 length equals 14 residues. CDR1 is MNHNS, CDR2 SASEGT, per germline. The CDR3 here is CASSFTGGADTQYF. The CDR3 bases are TGTGCCAGCAGTTTCACAGGGGGCGCAGATACGCAGTATTTT.

Only a few counts were recorded for this clone. The chain couples TRBV20-1 to TRBJ2-7; the match to TRBD2 covers 7 bases. This CDR3 has 16 amino acids. V was clipped by 3 bases and J by 5 bases; unmatched bases: 16. Per the germline V gene, CDR1 is DFQATT and CDR2 is SNEGSKA (reference sequence). CDR3: CSASHQNGGGWNEQYF. CDR3 nucleotide sequence: TGCAGTGCTAGTCATCAGAATGGGGGGGGTTGGAACGAGCAGTACTTC.